The clone carrying this T cell receptor (beta chain) was recorded a few times. The sample belongs to a study of neoadjuvant anti-PD-1 for oral cavity cancer. At the level of the study: Patients mostly received three to four biweekly nivolumab doses at 3 mg/kg before surgery. Non-progressing patients received a fourth nivolumab dose near day 43, then surgery on days 50-56.

The protocol was immunoSEQ multiplex PCR, while the TCRdb copy is restricted to in-frame clones and leaves out a portion. The table lists thousands of clones, approximately 70% of them singletons. Time point noted: after neoadjuvant nivolumab, at surgical resection. This CDR3 is 13 amino acids long. Trimming cost V 5 bases and J 4 bases; bases outside gene matches: 2. CDR1 LNHDA and CDR2 SQIVND come from the germline V gene (reference sequence). The receptor was isolated from a person between 40 and 85 years old with oral cavity squamous cell carcinoma. The J gene is TRBJ1-2, the V gene TRBV19, with 9 bases lining up with TRBD1. Sequenced here: PBMCs, sampled after nivolumab (anti-PD-1) treatment. The CDR3 bases are TGTGCCAGTAGTCTGGGACAGGGCTATGGCTACACCTTC. Its translation is CASSLGQGYGYTF.